This T cell receptor beta chain derives from a study of blood T cell repertoires in COVID-19. Clones were sequenced by immunoSEQ multiplex PCR, and TCRdb holds only the in-frame ones, with some missing. The sample gives approximately 210,000 clones, more than 70% of which show up once; approximately 8% is in the top ten. The germline gives CDR1 PRHDT, CDR2 FYEKMQ (reference sequence). The CDR3 is 15 residues long. The J segment lost 4 bases and the V segment lost 5 bases, leaving 8 bases of the junction unmatched. Participant ages covered about 18 to 89 years across about two dozen US areas. The study counted Cohort 3 donors as recovered given two negative PCRs, clearance, or symptom resolution.

Material for sequencing was PBMCs or T cells enriched from blood (not recorded which). This TCR derives from a woman under 30 who had recovered from COVID-19. The V call is TRBV13, the J call TRBJ2-7, with 10 bases lining up with TRBD1. DNA of the CDR3: TGTGCCAGCAGCAACCCGACAGGGGGCGGTTACGAGCAGTACTTC. Encoded protein: CASSNPTGGGYEQYF. Full variable domain (rest looked up from reference TRBV13 and TRBJ2-7): AAGVIQSPRHLIKEKRETATLKCYPIPRHDTVYWYQQGPGQDPQFLISFYEKMQSDKGSIPDRFSAQQFSDYHSELNMSSLELGDSALYFCASSNPTGGGYEQYFGPGTRLTVT.